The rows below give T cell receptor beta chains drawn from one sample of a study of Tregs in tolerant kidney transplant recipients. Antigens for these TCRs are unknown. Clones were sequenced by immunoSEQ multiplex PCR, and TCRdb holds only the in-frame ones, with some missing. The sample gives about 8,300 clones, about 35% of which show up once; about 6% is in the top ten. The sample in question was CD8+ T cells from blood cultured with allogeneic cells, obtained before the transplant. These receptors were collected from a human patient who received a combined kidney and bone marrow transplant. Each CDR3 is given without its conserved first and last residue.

ASSSILGDTIY,TRBV5-1
AERRRADTQY,TRBV2
ASSLTGGADTQY,TRBV7-3
ASSIGQGVSYEQY,TRBV19
ASSAAGETSYEQY,TRBV11-3
ASSPRGHNEQF,TRBV19
ASSHDGSGTGTTDTQY,TRBV4-1
ATSPQGGRRNQPQH,TRBV15
ASSLFLAGGSYEQY,TRBV11-3
ASSSLAAPPRDYEQY,TRBV7-6
ASSSQGDRGETQY,TRBV11-2
ASSKTGTSGANVLT,TRBV27
ASSHTGTGGFAPQH,TRBV16
ASSFAGGSYNEQF,TRBV7-6
ASSLDQWNTIY,TRBV7-9
ASSSQGLAKNIQY,TRBV6-1
ASSFGGASYEQY,TRBV7-3
ASSLLGVSGANVLT,TRBV27
ASSPMGGSNEQF,TRBV7-8
ASSFGGTGELF,TRBV7-6
ASRRDRGRMTQY,TRBV28
ASSLYLGNTEAF,TRBV6-5
ASSPLLGAYEQY,TRBV7-2
AINIRETAYEQY,TRBV6-1
ASTGLVRDTQY,TRBV7-9
ASSQGRGLNTGELF,TRBV4-1
ASSWTGEGYNSPLH,TRBV28
ASTLGQATSMY,TRBV7-9
AVRGTDTQY,TRBV27
AWGISGGAGETQY,TRBV30
ASSYSPGHAGELF,TRBV6-5
ASSSLLAGGSYEQY,TRBV27
ASSLGTGYEQY,TRBV7-3
ASNDGDNTDTQY,TRBV19
ASSFVASGGAHGELF,TRBV27
AWRQPGQGWEQY,TRBV30
ASSPWLGSSSYEQY,TRBV11-3
ASSRLAYGTDTQY,TRBV7-3
ASSPMPGFNYGYT,TRBV19
ASSYIQGINQPQH,TRBV6-6
ASPLAPRVVRTVRNEQY,TRBV5-6
ASRTGNTEAF,TRBV27
ASSAYPGGYEQF,TRBV6-4
ASSSRGPNNEQF,TRBV11-3
ASSLLAGTDTQY,TRBV27
ASGGGAAAGEQY,TRBV7-2
ASSLGGQGPYEQY,TRBV7-6
ASSFLSGRATDTQY,TRBV27
ASSSLAAPPRDYEQY,TRBV7-9
ASSLTGDGSPLH,TRBV5-4
AWGTGNEQF,TRBV30
ASSQHSGTRSLKTQY,TRBV2
ASSYRGRAYEQY,TRBV19
ASSLWGRSNTEAF,TRBV27
ASSPQGRSQVYEQF,TRBV18
ASSASGLQGDTQY,TRBV9
ASSSFGYNEQF,TRBV7-6
ASRTGFNSPLH,TRBV28
ASSFGLAGVTDTQY,TRBV5-4
ASNDRRSMNTEAF,TRBV27